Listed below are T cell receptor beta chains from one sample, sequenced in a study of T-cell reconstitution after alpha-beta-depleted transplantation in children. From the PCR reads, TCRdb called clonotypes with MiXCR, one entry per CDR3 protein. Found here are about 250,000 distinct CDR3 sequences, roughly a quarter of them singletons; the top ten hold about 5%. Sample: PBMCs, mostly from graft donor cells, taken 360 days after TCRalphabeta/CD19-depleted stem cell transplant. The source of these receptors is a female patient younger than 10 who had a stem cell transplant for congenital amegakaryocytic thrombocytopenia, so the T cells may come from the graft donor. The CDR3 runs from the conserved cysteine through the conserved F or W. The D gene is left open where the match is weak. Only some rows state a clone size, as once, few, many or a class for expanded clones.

TGTGCCAGCCACGCCCAGGGGCCACCGTACGAGCAGTACTTC	CASHAQGPPYEQYF	TRBJ2-7	few	TRBV6-5	.
TGTGCCACCAGTGATCCCCTACAAGCGGGAGATACAGATACGCAGTATTTT	CATSDPLQAGDTDTQYF	TRBJ2-3	.	TRBV24-1	TRBD2
TGTGCCAGCAGCTTAGGAACAGGGGCTGTGGAGACCCAGTACTTC	CASSLGTGAVETQYF	TRBJ2-5	.	TRBV7-7	TRBD1
TGCAGTGCTGCGAGAAGGCTCTCCTACGAGCAGTACTTC	CSAARRLSYEQYF	TRBJ2-7	.	TRBV20-1	.
TGTGCCAGCAGCTTATGGGAAGGGGCATACAATGAGCAGTTCTTC	CASSLWEGAYNEQFF	TRBJ2-1	few	TRBV11-2	.
TGTGCCTGGAGTTACTCCCCAGATACGCAGTATTTT	CAWSYSPDTQYF	TRBJ2-3	few	TRBV30	.
TGCGCCAGCAGCTTGGGTAGGGGCTCTGGGGCCAACGTCCTGACTTTC	CASSLGRGSGANVLTF	TRBJ2-6	few	TRBV5-1	.
TGTGCCACCAGTGATTTATATGGCTACACCTTC	CATSDLYGYTF	TRBJ1-2	.	TRBV24-1	.
TGTGCCAGCAGTAAGGCAGATACGCAGTATTTT	CASSKADTQYF	TRBJ2-3	once	TRBV6-1	.
TGTGCCAGCAGTTTAACCCATTCTACCGTTCAGTACTTC	CASSLTHSTVQYF	TRBJ2-4	few	TRBV12-3/TRBV12-4	.
TGCGCCAGCAGCTTGGTCCCGGGACGCACGAGCACAGATACGCAGTATTTT	CASSLVPGRTSTDTQYF	TRBJ2-3	few	TRBV5-1	.
TGCGCCAGCAGCCGGACAACTAGCACCGGGGAGCTGTTTTTT	CASSRTTSTGELFF	TRBJ2-2	few	TRBV4-3	.
TGTGCCAGCAGTTACTCGGAGGGCCCCTCCTACGAGCAGTACTTC	CASSYSEGPSYEQYF	TRBJ2-7	few	TRBV6-5	.
TGCGCCAGCAGCTTGGGACTAGCGGGACTTATAGCCTACGAGCAGTACTTC	CASSLGLAGLIAYEQYF	TRBJ2-7	.	TRBV5-1	TRBD2
TGTGCCAGCAGCATCTTCAGGGAAGAGACCCAGTACTTC	CASSIFREETQYF	TRBJ2-5	few	TRBV12-3/TRBV12-4	.
TGTGCCAGCAGTTCCCCCTTCAGGGAGGAGTTCTTC	CASSSPFREEFF	TRBJ2-1	.	TRBV27	.
TGTGCCTGGGGCCGGGACAGTGGTTGGGAGACCCAGTACTTC	CAWGRDSGWETQYF	TRBJ2-5	.	TRBV30	TRBD1
TGTGCCAGCAGTTTATGGGGAGGGAGGGTATACGAGCAGTACTTC	CASSLWGGRVYEQYF	TRBJ2-7	.	TRBV28	TRBD2
TGTGCCAGCAGTTCATCATGGGACACCAGCTCCTACGAGCAGTACTTC	CASSSSWDTSSYEQYF	TRBJ2-7	.	TRBV28	.
TGCGCCAGCAGCCAAGATAAGAGTCGCCGCTCTATGCGGTACACCTTC	CASSQDKSRRSMRYTF	TRBJ1-2	.	TRBV4-3	.
TGCGCCAGCAGCTTGGTGGGGGGCCCCACTAGCACAGATACGCAGTATTTT	CASSLVGGPTSTDTQYF	TRBJ2-3	.	TRBV5-1	.
TGTGCCAGCACAGGACAGGGGATCTACGAGCAGTACTTC	CASTGQGIYEQYF	TRBJ2-7	.	TRBV2	TRBD1
TGTGCCGCATCGGGTAGACTGTACAATGAGCAGTTCTTC	CAASGRLYNEQFF	TRBJ2-1	few	TRBV10-3	.
TGTGCCAGCAGCTCCTCGGACTGGAACGAGCAGTTCTTC	CASSSSDWNEQFF	TRBJ2-1	.	TRBV5-5	.
TGTGCCAGCAGTCCTGACAGTGGACTCCAGCCCCAGCATTTT	CASSPDSGLQPQHF	TRBJ1-5	.	TRBV6-1	.
TGTGCCAGCAGTGAACGGACTCTCGTTTTTCCGGGCGAGCAGTACTTC	CASSERTLVFPGEQYF	TRBJ2-7	.	TRBV6-1	.
TGTGCCTGGAGTATCGGGACAGGGGGCCTCGAGCAGTACTTC	CAWSIGTGGLEQYF	TRBJ2-7	.	TRBV30	TRBD1
TGTGCCAGCAGCTTAGAGAGGACTCGTCTAAGGCATGAGCAGTTCTTC	CASSLERTRLRHEQFF	TRBJ2-1	.	TRBV7-9	.
TGTGCCAGCAGTGTCCGGGAATCCTACGAGCAGTACTTC	CASSVRESYEQYF	TRBJ2-7	few	TRBV6-1	.
TGCAGTGCTAGCAGTAACCTAGCTAGCACAGATACGCAGTATTTT	CSASSNLASTDTQYF	TRBJ2-3	.	TRBV20-1	.
TGCGCCAGCAGCCACACAGGGGCTACGGGGGCTAGCACAGATACGCAGTATTTT	CASSHTGATGASTDTQYF	TRBJ2-3	.	TRBV4-1	.
TGCAGTGCTAGCAAAATAGCGGGGACTACCGGGGAGCTGTTTTTT	CSASKIAGTTGELFF	TRBJ2-2	.	TRBV20-1	TRBD2
TGTGCCAGCAGTTTGATGGGGGGGTTAGATGGCTACACCTTC	CASSLMGGLDGYTF	TRBJ1-2	.	TRBV27	.
TGTGCCAGCAGCTTAGAACGGAGCTCCTACGAGCAGTACTTC	CASSLERSSYEQYF	TRBJ2-7	few	TRBV7-6	.
TGTGCCAGCAACAAGGGGCTTCTCGCTGAAGCTTTCTTT	CASNKGLLAEAFF	TRBJ1-1	few	TRBV12-3/TRBV12-4	.
TGTGCCAGCAGGGCAGGGTGGCATCAGCCCCAGCATTTT	CASRAGWHQPQHF	TRBJ1-5	.	TRBV2	.
TGCAGTGCCGCACCGACTGCTTACAATGAGCAGTTCTTC	CSAAPTAYNEQFF	TRBJ2-1	few	TRBV20-1	.
TGCAGTGCTAAGGGGGGTCCGGACTATGGCTACACCTTC	CSAKGGPDYGYTF	TRBJ1-2	.	TRBV20-1	.
TGTGCCAGCAGGGCCCCGCTTGAGCAGTTCTTC	CASRAPLEQFF	TRBJ2-1	.	TRBV12-3/TRBV12-4	.
TGCAGTGCTAGGCCGACAGGTCGGACTGAAGCTTTCTTT	CSARPTGRTEAFF	TRBJ1-1	.	TRBV20-1	.
TGCGCCAGCAGCTTGTACGGGCGCGCTCCCAGGGGCACAGATACGCAGTATTTT	CASSLYGRAPRGTDTQYF	TRBJ2-3	.	TRBV5-1	.